This T cell receptor beta chain originates from a study of human T cells and chemical hapten exposure. Time point reported: patch test 1, 2 weeks after DPC sensitization. Treatment defined: therapeutic diphenylcyclopropenone sensitization with weekly scalp DPC. Individual cDNA molecules each carried unique molecular identifiers attached by the library. TCRdb reprocessed the RACE reads with MiXCR, giving one entry per CDR3 protein. The data show around 380,000 distinct CDR3 sequences, roughly 4.8% seen once. Whole-study findings and limits: Clustering by CDR3 similarity yielded significantly more large clusters from expanded TCRs than controls. Sensitizing to DPC left TCRs with a frequency above 1 in 1000 unaltered.

In regard to this clonotype: The target antigen is unknown.

This CDR3 is built from 13 residues. The germline CDR1 and CDR2 sequences are GTSNPN and SVGIG (reference sequence). The J segment lost 4 bases and the V segment lost 4 bases, leaving 2 bases of the junction unmatched. The TCR was taken from a woman aged 45-65 years with alopecia areata. Some clones in this sample may be carry-over from other donors' samples. This chain uses TRBV30 with TRBJ1-5; 9 bases fit TRBD1. The source was whole blood, collected in connection with sensitization to the hapten diphenylcyclopropenone (DPC). The CDR3: CAWTQGANQPQHF. As DNA, the CDR3 is TGTGCCTGGACACAGGGGGCGAATCAGCCCCAGCATTTT.